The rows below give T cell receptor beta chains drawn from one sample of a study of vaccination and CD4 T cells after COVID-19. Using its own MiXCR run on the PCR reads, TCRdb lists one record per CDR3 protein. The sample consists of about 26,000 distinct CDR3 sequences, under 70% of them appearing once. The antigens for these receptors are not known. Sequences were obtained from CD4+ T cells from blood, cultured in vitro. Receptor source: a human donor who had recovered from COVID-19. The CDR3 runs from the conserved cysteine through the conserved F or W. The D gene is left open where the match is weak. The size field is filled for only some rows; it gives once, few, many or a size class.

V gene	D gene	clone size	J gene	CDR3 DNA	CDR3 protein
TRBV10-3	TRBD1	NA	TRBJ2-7	TGTGCCATCAGTGAAGGGACAGGGGCCGCCTCCTACGAGCAGTACTTC	CAISEGTGAASYEQYF
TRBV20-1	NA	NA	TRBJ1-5	TGCAGTGCTACGTCCACATTCGGGCAGCCCCAGCATTTT	CSATSTFGQPQHF
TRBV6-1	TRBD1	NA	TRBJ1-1	TGTGCCAGCTGTCGGCTTTACCGGGACAGGATGAACACTGAAGCTTTCTTT	CASCRLYRDRMNTEAFF
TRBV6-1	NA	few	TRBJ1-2	TGTGCCAGCAGGAGCGGGACGGTGGACTATGGCTACACCTTC	CASRSGTVDYGYTF
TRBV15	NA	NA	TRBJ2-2	TGTGCCACCAGCAGAAAAGGGCTAGCCCTAGGGGTAGGCACCGGGGAGCTGTTTTTT	CATSRKGLALGVGTGELFF
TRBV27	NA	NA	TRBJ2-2	TGTGCCAGCAGTCTTAACACCGGGGAGCTGTTTTTT	CASSLNTGELFF
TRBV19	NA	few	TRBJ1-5	TGTGCCAGTAGTGCTAGACTTCGAGGAGGACAGCCCCAGCATTTT	CASSARLRGGQPQHF
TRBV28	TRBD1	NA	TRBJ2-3	TGTGCCAGCAGCCGACAGGGCCTTACTAGCACAGATACGCAGTATTTT	CASSRQGLTSTDTQYF
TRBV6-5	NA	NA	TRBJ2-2	TGTGCCAGCAGTTACTCGGAGGGAGTAGGGGAGCTGTTTTTT	CASSYSEGVGELFF
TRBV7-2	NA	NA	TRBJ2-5	TGTGCCAGCAGCCCCGCGGACCCGAGGGAGACCCAGTACTTC	CASSPADPRETQYF
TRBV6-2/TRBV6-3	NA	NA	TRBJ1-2	TGTGCCAGCACCCGGTGGGGGGGTGACGGCTACACCTTC	CASTRWGGDGYTF
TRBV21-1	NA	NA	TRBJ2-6	TGTGCCAGCACCGTCCCGGGACTAGCGGGAGGGTCTGGGGCCAACGTCCTGACTTTC	CASTVPGLAGGSGANVLTF
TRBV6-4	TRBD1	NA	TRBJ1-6	TGTGCCAGCAGTGACAACCCAGGGCAGGGGGCTTCACCCCTCCACTTT	CASSDNPGQGASPLHF
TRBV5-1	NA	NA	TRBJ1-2	TGCGCCAGCAGCTTGGGGGACAAGGGGTACTATGGCTACACCTTC	CASSLGDKGYYGYTF
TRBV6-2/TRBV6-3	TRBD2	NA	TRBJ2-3	TGTGCCAGCAGAGCGGGAGGCCCGACAGATACGCAGTATTTT	CASRAGGPTDTQYF
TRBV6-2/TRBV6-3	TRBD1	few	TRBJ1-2	TGTGCCAGCACACCAAGAGGGACAGTGCCCTATGGCTACACCTTC	CASTPRGTVPYGYTF
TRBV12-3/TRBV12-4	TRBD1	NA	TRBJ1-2	TGTGCCAGCAGCCCCGTCGGCGGACAGGGCCGAGGCTACACCTTC	CASSPVGGQGRGYTF
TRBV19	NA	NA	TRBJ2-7	TGTGCCAGTAGTAGGGGGGAGAGGCGGGAAGAGCAGTACTTC	CASSRGERREEQYF
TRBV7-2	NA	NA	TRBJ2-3	TGTGCCAGCAGCTTCGGCTATCGCAGTGGTGTAGATACGCAGTATTTT	CASSFGYRSGVDTQYF
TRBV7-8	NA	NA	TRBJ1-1	TGTGCCAGCAGCTTAAGTACCCTCCTGAACACTGAAGCTTTCTTT	CASSLSTLLNTEAFF
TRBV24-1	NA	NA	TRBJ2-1	TGTGCCACCAGTGATTTTATGGGGGGGCAGTTCTTC	CATSDFMGGQFF
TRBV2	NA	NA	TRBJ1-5	TGTGCCAGCAGTGGACAGTCCGGTCAGCCCCAGCATTTT	CASSGQSGQPQHF
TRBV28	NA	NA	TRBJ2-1	TGTGCCAGCAGCCCTCCGGCGGGCCTCAATGAGCAGTTCTTC	CASSPPAGLNEQFF
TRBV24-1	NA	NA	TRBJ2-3	TGTGCCACCAGTGACGCTCAGACAGCTAGCACAGATACGCAGTATTTT	CATSDAQTASTDTQYF
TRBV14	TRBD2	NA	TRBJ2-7	TGTGCCAGCAGCAAAGCGGGGAGCTCCTACGAGCAGTACTTC	CASSKAGSSYEQYF
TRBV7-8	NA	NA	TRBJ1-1	TGTGCCAGCAGCTTAGGGGGACACCTGATTGAAGCTTTCTTT	CASSLGGHLIEAFF
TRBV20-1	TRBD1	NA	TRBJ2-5	TGCAGTGCTAGAGGCGACAGGGGAGAGACCCAGTACTTC	CSARGDRGETQYF
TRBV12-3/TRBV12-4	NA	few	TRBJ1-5	TGTGCCAGCAGGATCGGACTCCCGTCAGGTCAGCCCCAGCATTTT	CASRIGLPSGQPQHF
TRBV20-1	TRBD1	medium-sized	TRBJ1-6	TGCAGTGCTACTTTAGGGACAGGGTGGTCACCCCTCCACTTT	CSATLGTGWSPLHF
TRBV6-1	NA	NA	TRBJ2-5	TGTGCCAGCAAAACAGGGTTGGAGACCCAGTACTTC	CASKTGLETQYF
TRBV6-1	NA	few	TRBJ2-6	TGTGCCAGCAGAGAGGGGGGGTCCGGGGCCAACGTCCTGACTTTC	CASREGGSGANVLTF
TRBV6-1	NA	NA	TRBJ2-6	TGTGCCAGCAAGTTCTCAGGGCTCCTCTCTGGGGCCAACGTCCTGACTTTC	CASKFSGLLSGANVLTF
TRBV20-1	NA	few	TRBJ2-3	TGCAGTGCTAGAATCTGGGGTAAAGCTAGCACAGATACGCAGTATTTT	CSARIWGKASTDTQYF
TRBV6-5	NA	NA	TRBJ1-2	TGTGCCAGCAGTTACTCGGCGTTTGGTGTCTATGGCTACACCTTC	CASSYSAFGVYGYTF
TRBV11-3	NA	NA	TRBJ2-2	TGTGCCAGCAGCTTAGTCTACACCGGGGAGCTGTTTTTT	CASSLVYTGELFF
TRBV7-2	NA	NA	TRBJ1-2	TGTGCCAGCAGCTTAGCGGGGGGGGTTAACTATGGCTACACCTTC	CASSLAGGVNYGYTF
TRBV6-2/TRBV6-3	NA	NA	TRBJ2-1	TGTGCCAGCTCGGCGGGCGGGGTGAAATACAATGAGCAGTTCTTC	CASSAGGVKYNEQFF
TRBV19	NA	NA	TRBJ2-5	TGTGCCAGTAGGGGCGTATCCCGGGGAGCGACCCAGTACTTC	CASRGVSRGATQYF
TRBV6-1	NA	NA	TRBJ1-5	TGTGCCAGCAGCCGGGGCATATTGGGCAATCAGCCCCAGCATTTT	CASSRGILGNQPQHF
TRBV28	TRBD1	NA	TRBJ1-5	TGTGCCAGCAGTTACCAGGGGGGCGCGGGTCAGCCCCAGCATTTT	CASSYQGGAGQPQHF
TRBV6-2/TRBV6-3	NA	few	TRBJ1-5	TGTGCCAGCAGTTACTCGAGTTCGTCCCCGGGACCTAGGCATGCGCAGCCCCAGCATTTT	CASSYSSSSPGPRHAQPQHF
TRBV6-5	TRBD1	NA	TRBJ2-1	TGTGCCAGCAGTTACTCCCGACAGGGGACGAATGAGCAGTTCTTC	CASSYSRQGTNEQFF
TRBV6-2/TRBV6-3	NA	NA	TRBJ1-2	TGTGCCACCACGGGTTCTTGGGGCTACACCTTC	CATTGSWGYTF
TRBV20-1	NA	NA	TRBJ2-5	TGCAGTGCCCGAGACATGGGCATCCGGGAGACCCAGTACTTC	CSARDMGIRETQYF
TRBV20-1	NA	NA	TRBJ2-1	TGCAGTGCTAGACGGAGCGGACCCTACAATGAGCAGTTCTTC	CSARRSGPYNEQFF
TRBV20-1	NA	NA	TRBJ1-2	TGCAGTGCCCCACCGGGACTCTTCAACTATGGCTACACCTTC	CSAPPGLFNYGYTF
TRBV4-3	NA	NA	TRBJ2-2	TGCGCCAGCTCTCTAGGGGTGGGATTCACCGGGGAGCTGTTTTTT	CASSLGVGFTGELFF
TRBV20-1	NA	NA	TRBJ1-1	TGCAGTGCTAGGGGGACGACCGGGAGCACTGAAGCTTTCTTT	CSARGTTGSTEAFF
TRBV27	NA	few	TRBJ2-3	TGTGCCAGCAGTTTCAGACTGAGCACAGATACGCAGTATTTT	CASSFRLSTDTQYF
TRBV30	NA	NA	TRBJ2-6	TGTGCCTGGAGTGTTAGTAGCTCTGAGGCCAACGTCCTGACTTTC	CAWSVSSSEANVLTF
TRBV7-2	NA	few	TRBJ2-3	TGTGCCAGCAGCGCCTCTTCAGATACGCAGTATTTT	CASSASSDTQYF
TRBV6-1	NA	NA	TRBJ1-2	TGTGCCAGCAGTGAAGGGGGGGAGCTGGGATTTTATGGCTACACCTTC	CASSEGGELGFYGYTF